This note documents a single T cell receptor beta chain sequence. PCR used 60 Vbeta primers and 13 Jbeta primers. Sequencing was performed with immunoSEQ multiplex PCR; in TCRdb, only in-frame clones are kept and a portion is missing. The sample has under 150,000 clones; 76% are singletons. These data originate in a study of cytomegalovirus exposure and HLA in healthy donors. CDR1 is LNHDA and CDR2 is SQIVND in the germline V gene (reference sequence). The CDR3 runs 12 residues. V lost 4 bases to trimming and J lost 7 bases, with 8 bases between them. Sequencing was carried out using PBMCs. The V and J genes are TRBV19 and TRBJ2-4, with a weak D call TRBD1 (6 bases). The sequence derives from a woman aged 35 to 49 in good health and CMV-seronegative. The CDR3, as DNA: TGTGCCAGTAGTACCCAGGGGAACATTCAGTACTTC. Protein sequence: CASSTQGNIQYF.